Listed here are 19 T cell receptor beta chains from one sample, sequenced in a study of blood T cell repertoires in COVID-19. Profiled with immunoSEQ multiplex PCR; TCRdb holds only in-frame clones, not every one. This sample has 60,000 to 75,000 clones, with approximately 91% found just once. The specimen sequenced was peripheral blood. Every receptor here comes from a human donor in a cohort sampled during active COVID-19.

The rearrangement joins TRBV4-2 to TRBJ2-4, with 7 positions matching TRBD1. V lost 6 bases to trimming and J lost 1 base; unmatched junction nucleotides: 9. This CDR3 has 16 amino acids. Germline assignment: CDR1 LGHNA and CDR2 YNFKEQ. CDR3 sequence reads: CASSLQGSGAKNIQYF. Written as DNA, the CDR3 is TGTGCCAGCAGTTTACAGGGGAGTGGGGCCAAAAACATTCAGTACTTC.

The chain is built from TRBV10-1 and TRBJ2-7; 14 bases are shared with TRBD2. CDR3 size: 15 residues. Losses at the gene ends were 5 bases for V and 6 bases for J; bases not matched to a gene: 6. Germline V CDR1 and CDR2: WNHNN, SYGVQD (reference sequence). The CDR3 nucleotides are TGCGCCAGCAGTTCCGGACTAGCGGGAGGAGGCGAGCAGTACTTC. Its translation: CASSSGLAGGGEQYF.

The chain combines TRBV4-3 with TRBJ1-1; unclear D gene. The germline V and J ends were trimmed by 4 bases and 0 bases, with 6 bases remaining between them. The CDR3 is 13 amino acids. Germline V gene lookup returns CDR1 LGHNA and CDR2 YSLEER. The CDR3 region has the DNA TGCGCCAGCAGCCGAGACATGAACACTGAAGCTTTCTTT. This gives the protein CASSRDMNTEAFF.

The chain has TRBV20-1 and TRBJ1-1; the D is unclear. The CDR3 extends over 11 amino acids. In germline, CDR1 is DFQATT, CDR2 SNEGSKA (reference sequence). With 0 bases removed from V and 7 bases from J, the gap between germline ends came to 6 bases. CDR3 sequence reads: CSARDINEAFF. In nucleotides, the CDR3 is TGCAGTGCTAGAGACATCAATGAAGCTTTCTTT.

The chain joins TRBV18 to TRBJ2-5, with 8 bases matching TRBD1. The V gene end was trimmed by 2 bases and the J gene end by 1 base; junction bases not matched to a gene: 18. The CDR3 is 20 residues long. Germline V gene sequence: CDR1 KGHSH, CDR2 LQKENI. CDR3 amino acids: CASSPSGTGGGKGAQETQYF. For the CDR3, the DNA is TGTGCCAGCTCACCATCCGGGACAGGAGGGGGTAAAGGGGCCCAAGAGACCCAGTACTTC.

CDR3 bases: TGTGCCAGCAGCCGGGGGGAGGCGGGTGGCTACACCTTC. This gives the protein CASSRGEAGGYTF. The chain uses TRBV6-5 and TRBJ1-2, with TRBD1 as a possible D gene (5 bases). In germline, CDR1 is MNHEY, CDR2 SVGAGI. There are 13 residues in the CDR3. The V end lost 6 bases, the J end lost 7 bases, and 15 bases lay between the germline ends.

The chain carries TRBV27 and TRBJ1-1; the match to TRBD1 covers 12 bases. The CDR3 consists of 16 residues. Looked up from germline, CDR1 is MNHEY and CDR2 is SMNVEV (reference sequence). V trimming: 0 bases; J trimming: 6 bases; junction bases outside the gene matches: 5. CDR3 sequence reads: CASSLSMGQGAPEAFF. The CDR3 DNA is TGTGCCAGCAGTTTATCCATGGGACAGGGGGCCCCTGAAGCTTTCTTT.

The rearrangement links TRBV28 to TRBJ2-1; 12 nucleotides agree with TRBD2. Trimming removed 3 bases from V and 8 bases from J; junction bases left unmatched: 5. CDR1 is MDHEN, CDR2 SYDVKM, per germline. The CDR3 has 15 amino acids. CDR3 nucleotide sequence: TGTGCCAGCAGTTTTTTGCGACTAGCGGGAGATGAGCAGTTCTTC. Protein product: CASSFLRLAGDEQFF.

The rearrangement links TRBV10-1 to TRBJ2-7, with 9 positions matching TRBD2. This CDR3 is 15 amino acids long. V lost 3 bases to trimming and J lost 3 bases; unmatched junction nucleotides: 6. Germline V gene data show CDR1 as WNHNN and CDR2 as SYGVQD (reference sequence). The CDR3 region is CASSDQGTSLYEQYF. The CDR3 DNA reads TGCGCCAGCAGTGACCAGGGGACTAGCCTCTACGAGCAGTACTTC.

This chain joins TRBV5-1 and TRBJ1-5, with D uncertain. V lost 0 bases, J lost 3 bases, and 7 bases lay in between. This CDR3 spans 14 amino acids. Germline assignment: CDR1 SGHRS and CDR2 YFSETQ. This CDR3 reads CASSLDSINQPQHF. Here the CDR3 DNA reads TGCGCCAGCAGCTTGGACAGTATCAATCAGCCCCAGCATTTT.

The rearrangement links TRBV19 to TRBJ2-7; tentative D call: TRBD2 (6 bases). CDR1 is LNHDA and CDR2 is SQIVND in the germline V gene (reference sequence). The CDR3 length is 15 residues. V lost 11 bases, J lost 2 bases, and 22 bases lay in between. CDR3 sequence (DNA): TGTGCCTCTACAGCCCGGGCTAGCGATACCTACGAGCAGTACTTC. It specifies CASTARASDTYEQYF. Based on the CDR3 plus reference TRBV19 and TRBJ2-7, the full variable domain is DGGITQSPKYLFRKEGQNVTLSCEQNLNHDAMYWYRQDPGQGLRLIYYSQIVNDFQKGDIAEGYSVSREKKESFPLTVTSAQKNPTAFYLCASTARASDTYEQYFGPGTRLTVT.

J is TRBJ1-1 and V is TRBV7-2; D is unclear. The CDR3 is 14 residues long. Per germline, CDR1 SGHTA and CDR2 FQGNSA. V was clipped by 2 bases and J by 3 bases, with 10 bases between them. The CDR3 nucleotides are TGTGCCAGCAGCTTACGGAGGATGGACACTGAAGCTTTCTTT. It translates to CASSLRRMDTEAFF.

CDR3 in DNA: TGCGCCAGCAGCCCGGAGGGACAGGGGTCGGCTGGAAACACCATATATTTT. It is translated as CASSPEGQGSAGNTIYF. The rearrangement links TRBV5-1 to TRBJ1-3; 10 bases are a match to TRBD1. The CDR3 length is 17 residues. Germline CDR1 reads SGHRS; CDR2 reads YFSETQ. V lost 4 bases, J lost 2 bases, and 9 bases stayed unmatched.

The chain joins TRBV5-6 to TRBJ1-2; D not certain. Per the germline V gene, CDR1 is SGHDT and CDR2 is YYEEEE. The germline V and J ends were trimmed by 0 bases and 1 base, with 10 bases remaining between them. The CDR3 covers 15 residues. The CDR3 DNA is TGTGCCAGCAGCTTGGGGGCAGGAAATAACTATGGCTACACCTTC. Its protein is CASSLGAGNNYGYTF.

This sequence joins TRBV19 and TRBJ1-2, with TRBD1 identical over 8 bases. CDR3 size: 15 residues. J gave up 4 bases and V 6 bases, and 10 bases lay outside the gene matches. CDR1 is LNHDA, CDR2 SQIVND, per germline (reference sequence). The CDR3 loop is CASSLFRDRSYGYTF. The CDR3 nucleotides are TGTGCCAGTAGCCTCTTCCGGGACAGGTCCTATGGCTACACCTTC. Together with reference TRBV19 and TRBJ1-2, the CDR3 gives the full variable domain: DGGITQSPKYLFRKEGQNVTLSCEQNLNHDAMYWYRQDPGQGLRLIYYSQIVNDFQKGDIAEGYSVSREKKESFPLTVTSAQKNPTAFYLCASSLFRDRSYGYTFGSGTRLTVV.

The gene calls are TRBV29-1 and TRBJ1-5, with a possible D match to TRBD1 (6 bases). The CDR3 has 12 residues. V dropped 6 bases and J dropped 2 bases, with 8 bases sitting between them. The germline V gene has CDR1 SQVTM and CDR2 ANQGSEA. The CDR3 sequence is CSVGGGNQPQHF. CDR3 bases: TGCAGCGTAGGGGGTGGCAATCAGCCCCAGCATTTT.

This sequence joins TRBV7-6 and TRBJ1-5; D is unclear. CDR1 and CDR2 (germline): SGHVS, FNYEAQ. Trimming removed 1 base at V and 4 bases at J, with 14 bases between. This CDR3 spans 16 amino acids. The CDR3: CASSLGTPSENQPQHF. The CDR3 region has the DNA TGTGCCAGCAGCTTAGGGACCCCTAGCGAGAATCAGCCCCAGCATTTT.

The V call is TRBV19, the J call TRBJ1-2; D not certain. The CDR3 is 15 amino acids. Germline V gene data show CDR1 as LNHDA and CDR2 as SQIVND (reference sequence). Trimming stripped 5 bases from V and 0 bases from J, with 13 bases between. The CDR3 is CASSSPTGANYGYTF. The CDR3, as DNA: TGTGCCAGTAGTTCCCCGACCGGAGCTAACTATGGCTACACCTTC.

The chain has TRBV3-1 (or the pseudogene TRBV3-2) and TRBJ2-7; the match to TRBD2 covers 10 bases. Looked up from germline, CDR1 is LGHDT and CDR2 is YNNKEL (reference sequence). The trim removed 2 bases at V and 2 bases at J, leaving 0 bases unmatched. The CDR3 loop spans 14 amino acids. CDR3 protein: CASSQTSGAYEQYF. The CDR3 DNA is TGTGCCAGCAGCCAAACTAGCGGGGCCTACGAGCAGTACTTC.